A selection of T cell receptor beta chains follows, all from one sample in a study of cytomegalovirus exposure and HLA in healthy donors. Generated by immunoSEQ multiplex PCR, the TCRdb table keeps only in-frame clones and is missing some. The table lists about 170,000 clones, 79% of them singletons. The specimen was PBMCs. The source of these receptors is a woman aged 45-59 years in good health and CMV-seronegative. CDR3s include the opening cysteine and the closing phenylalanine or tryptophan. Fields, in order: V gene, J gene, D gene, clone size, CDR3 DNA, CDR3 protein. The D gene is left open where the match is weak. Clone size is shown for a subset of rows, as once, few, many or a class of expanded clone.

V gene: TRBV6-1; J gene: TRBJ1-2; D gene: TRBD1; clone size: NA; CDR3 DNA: TGTGCCAGCCGACTAGACAGGGGAGATTGGAATGGCTACACCTTC; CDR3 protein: CASRLDRGDWNGYTF
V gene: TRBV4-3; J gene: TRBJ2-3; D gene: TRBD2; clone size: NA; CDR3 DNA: TGCGCCAGCAGCCAAGTTGGCGGGGGGAGCACAGATACGCAGTATTTT; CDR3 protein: CASSQVGGGSTDTQYF
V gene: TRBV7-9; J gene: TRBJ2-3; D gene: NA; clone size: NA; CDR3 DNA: TGTGCCAGCAGCTTAAGGGACATTAGCACAGATACGCAGTATTTT; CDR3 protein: CASSLRDISTDTQYF
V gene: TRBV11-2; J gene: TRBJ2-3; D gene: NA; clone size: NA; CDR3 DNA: TGTGCCAGCAGCTTAGCCCTAGTGGATACGCAGTATTTT; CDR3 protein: CASSLALVDTQYF
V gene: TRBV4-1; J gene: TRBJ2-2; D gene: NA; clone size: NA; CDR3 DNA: TGCGCCAGCAGCCAAGAACCCCGGACATGGTCCGGGGAGCTGTTTTTT; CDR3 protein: CASSQEPRTWSGELFF
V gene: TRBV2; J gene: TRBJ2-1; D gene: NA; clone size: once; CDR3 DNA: TGTGCCAGCAGTGATTTTAGCTCCTACAATGAGCAGTTCTTC; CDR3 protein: CASSDFSSYNEQFF
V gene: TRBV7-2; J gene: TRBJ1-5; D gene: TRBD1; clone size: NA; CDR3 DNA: TGTGCCAGCAGCTTCAGGGGGCCCGCCAAGGCCCAGCATTTT; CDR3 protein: CASSFRGPAKAQHF
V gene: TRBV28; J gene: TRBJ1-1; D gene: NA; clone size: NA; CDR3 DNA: TGTGCCAGCAGTCCCACAGGGATGGCCACTGAAGCTTTCTTT; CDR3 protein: CASSPTGMATEAFF
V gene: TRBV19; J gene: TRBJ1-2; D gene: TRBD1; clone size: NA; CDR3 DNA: TGTGCCACCGAAGACAGGGCGGGTAACTATGGCTACACCTTC; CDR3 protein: CATEDRAGNYGYTF
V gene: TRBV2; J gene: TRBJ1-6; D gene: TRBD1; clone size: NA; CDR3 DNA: TGTGCCAGCATGACAGGGGGTAATTCACCCCTCCACTTT; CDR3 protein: CASMTGGNSPLHF
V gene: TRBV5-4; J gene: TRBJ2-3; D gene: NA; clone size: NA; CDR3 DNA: TGTGCCAGCAGCCCAGAGGTGGCGTCCGCTTCGGATACGCAGTATTTT; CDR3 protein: CASSPEVASASDTQYF
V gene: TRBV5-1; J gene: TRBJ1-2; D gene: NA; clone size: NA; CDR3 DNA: TGCGCCAGCAGCTTGCCGGGTGACCCTAACTATGGCTACACCTTC; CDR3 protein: CASSLPGDPNYGYTF
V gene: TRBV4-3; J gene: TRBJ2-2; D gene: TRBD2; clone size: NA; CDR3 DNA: TGCGCCAGCAGCCAACGGACTAGCTCCGGGGAGCTGTTTTTT; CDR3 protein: CASSQRTSSGELFF
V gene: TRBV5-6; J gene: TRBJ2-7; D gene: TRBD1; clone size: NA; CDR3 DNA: TGTGCCAGCAGCATTGGACAGGGATCCTACGAGCAGTACTTC; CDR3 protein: CASSIGQGSYEQYF
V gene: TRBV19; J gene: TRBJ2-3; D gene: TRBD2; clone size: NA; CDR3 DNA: TGTGCCAGTAGTACCCCAGGAGCGGGAGTTTTTTGGGCGAACACAGATACGCAGTATTTT; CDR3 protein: CASSTPGAGVFWANTDTQYF
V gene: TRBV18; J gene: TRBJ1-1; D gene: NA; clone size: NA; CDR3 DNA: TGTGCCAGCTCACCAGTACAGGGTTCCGACACTGAAGCTTTCTTT; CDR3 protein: CASSPVQGSDTEAFF
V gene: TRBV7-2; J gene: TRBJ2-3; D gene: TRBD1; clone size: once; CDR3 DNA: TGTGCCAGCAGCCTAATGGGCCCATCCCAGGGGGCAGATACGCAGTATTTT; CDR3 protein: CASSLMGPSQGADTQYF
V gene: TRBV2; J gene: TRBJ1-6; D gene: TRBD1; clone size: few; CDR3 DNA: TGTGCCAGCAGTGAGAGGGGGCGGAATTCACCCCTCCACTTT; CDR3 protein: CASSERGRNSPLHF
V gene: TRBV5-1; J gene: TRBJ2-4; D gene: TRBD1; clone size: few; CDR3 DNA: TGCGCCAGCAGCGAAAGGTACAGGGGAAAAAACATTCAGTACTTC; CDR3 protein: CASSERYRGKNIQYF
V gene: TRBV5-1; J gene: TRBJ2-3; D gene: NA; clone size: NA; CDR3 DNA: TGCGCCAGCAGCTTGGAGGGGATACCTAGCACAGATACGCAGTATTTT; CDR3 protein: CASSLEGIPSTDTQYF
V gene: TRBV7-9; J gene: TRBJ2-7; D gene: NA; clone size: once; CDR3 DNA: TGTGCCAGCAGCTCCGGGACAGAGCAGTACTTC; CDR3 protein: CASSSGTEQYF
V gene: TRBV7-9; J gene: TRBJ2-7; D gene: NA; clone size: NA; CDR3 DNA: TGTGCCAGCAGCTCCGACATTTCGACGACCGAGCAGTACTTC; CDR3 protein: CASSSDISTTEQYF
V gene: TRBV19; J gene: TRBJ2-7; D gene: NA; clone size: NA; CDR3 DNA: TGTGCCAGTAGTACTAGTGCAAGCTCCTACGAGCAGTACTTC; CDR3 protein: CASSTSASSYEQYF
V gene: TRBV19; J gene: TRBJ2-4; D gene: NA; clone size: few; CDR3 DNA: TGTGCCAGTAGTATGATGGGGGGGGCCGGGGCCAAAAACATTCAGTACTTC; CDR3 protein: CASSMMGGAGAKNIQYF
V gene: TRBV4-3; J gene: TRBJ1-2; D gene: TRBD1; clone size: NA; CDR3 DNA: TGCGCCAGCAGCCAAGACCTGCTAGGGGGCGACGGCTACACCTTC; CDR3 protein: CASSQDLLGGDGYTF
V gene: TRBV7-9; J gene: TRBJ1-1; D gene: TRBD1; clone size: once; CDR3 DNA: TGTGCCAGCAGCGACTGGACAGGGGAGAGTGAAGCTTTCTTT; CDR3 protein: CASSDWTGESEAFF
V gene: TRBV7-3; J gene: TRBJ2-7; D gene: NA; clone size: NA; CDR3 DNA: TGTGCCAGCAGCTTATCTGGGCCTGTAGGAGAGCAGTACTTC; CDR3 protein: CASSLSGPVGEQYF
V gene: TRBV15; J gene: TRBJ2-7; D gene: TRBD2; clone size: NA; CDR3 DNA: TGTGCCACCAGCAGAGAGGCGGGAGCTACCTACGAGCAGTACTTC; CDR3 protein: CATSREAGATYEQYF
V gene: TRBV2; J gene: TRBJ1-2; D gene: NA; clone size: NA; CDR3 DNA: TGTGCCAGCAGGGGTCAGGGGAGCTATGGCTACACCTTC; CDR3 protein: CASRGQGSYGYTF
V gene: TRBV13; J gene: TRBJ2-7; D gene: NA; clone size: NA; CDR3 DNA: TGTGCCAGCAGCCCCTCCGGACAAGTATACGAGCAGTACTTC; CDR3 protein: CASSPSGQVYEQYF
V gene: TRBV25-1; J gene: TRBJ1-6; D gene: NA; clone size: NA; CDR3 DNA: TGTGCCACCAAGGGCACAGGGCGGAATTCACCCCTCCACTTT; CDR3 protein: CATKGTGRNSPLHF
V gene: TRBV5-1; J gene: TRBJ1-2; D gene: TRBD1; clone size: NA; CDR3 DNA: TGCGCCAGCAGCTCAGGACCCGGGACAGTCTATGGCTACACCTTC; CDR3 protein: CASSSGPGTVYGYTF
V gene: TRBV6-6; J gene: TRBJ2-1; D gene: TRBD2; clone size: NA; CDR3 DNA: TGTGCCAGCAGCAAACTGGGGGGGACTAGCGGCAATGAGCAGTTCTTC; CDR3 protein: CASSKLGGTSGNEQFF
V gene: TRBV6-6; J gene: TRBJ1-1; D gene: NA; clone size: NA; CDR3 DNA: TGTGCCAGCAGACAAAGGGGGACTGAAGCTTTCTTT; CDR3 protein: CASRQRGTEAFF
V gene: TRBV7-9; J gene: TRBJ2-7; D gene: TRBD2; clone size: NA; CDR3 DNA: TGTTCCAGCAGCTTAGTAGCGGGAGGCTCCTACGAGCAGTACTTC; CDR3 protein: CSSSLVAGGSYEQYF
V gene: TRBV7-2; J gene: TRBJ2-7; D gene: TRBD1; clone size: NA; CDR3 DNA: TGTGCCAGCAGCCGGGACAGGGCCTACGAGCAGTACTTC; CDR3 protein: CASSRDRAYEQYF
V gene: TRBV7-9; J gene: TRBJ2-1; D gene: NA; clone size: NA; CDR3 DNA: TGTGCCAGCAGCCCCTACGGCGGGGCGAGCTCCTACAATGAGCAGTTCTTC; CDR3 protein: CASSPYGGASSYNEQFF
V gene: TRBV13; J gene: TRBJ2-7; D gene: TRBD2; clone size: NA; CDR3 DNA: TGTGCCAGCAGCTTGAGCGGGGGGGCCACCTACGAGCAGTACTTC; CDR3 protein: CASSLSGGATYEQYF
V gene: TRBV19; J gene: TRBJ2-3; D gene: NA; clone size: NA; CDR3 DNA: TGTGCCAGTAGTCCCGGGTCTACAGATACGCAGTATTTT; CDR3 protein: CASSPGSTDTQYF
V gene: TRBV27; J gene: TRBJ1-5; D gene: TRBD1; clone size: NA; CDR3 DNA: TGTGCCAGCAGTCCCCGGGACAGAGGCAATCAGCCCCAGCATTTT; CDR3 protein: CASSPRDRGNQPQHF
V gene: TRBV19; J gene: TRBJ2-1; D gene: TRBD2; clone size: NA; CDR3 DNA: TGTGCCAGTAGTATCGTTGGTCTAGCGGGTAATGAGCAGTTCTTC; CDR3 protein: CASSIVGLAGNEQFF
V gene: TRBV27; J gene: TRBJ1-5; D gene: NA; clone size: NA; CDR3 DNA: TGTGCCAGCAGTCGCCAGTTCAATCAGCCCCAGCATTTT; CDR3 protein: CASSRQFNQPQHF
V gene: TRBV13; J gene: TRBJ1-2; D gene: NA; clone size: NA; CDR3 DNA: TGTGCCAGCAGCTCCGGGGCGGGGGTAGGCTATGGCTACACCTTC; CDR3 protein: CASSSGAGVGYGYTF
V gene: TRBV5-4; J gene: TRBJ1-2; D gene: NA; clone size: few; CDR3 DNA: TGTGCCAGCAGCTTGATAGGGGCCGACGGCTACACCTTC; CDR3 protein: CASSLIGADGYTF
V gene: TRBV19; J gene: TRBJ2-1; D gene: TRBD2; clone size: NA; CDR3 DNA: TGTGCCAGTAGTCAAGTCCGGGGGACTAGCGATGAGCAGTTCTTC; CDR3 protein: CASSQVRGTSDEQFF
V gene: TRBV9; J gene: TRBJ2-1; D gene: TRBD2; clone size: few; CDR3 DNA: TGTGCCAGCAGCACTTCCGGGACTAGCTTTAACAATGAGCAGTTCTTC; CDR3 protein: CASSTSGTSFNNEQFF
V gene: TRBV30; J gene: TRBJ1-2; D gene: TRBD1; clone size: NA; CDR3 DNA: TGTGCCTGGGCCCGGGACAGAAATTATGGCTACACCTTC; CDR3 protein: CAWARDRNYGYTF
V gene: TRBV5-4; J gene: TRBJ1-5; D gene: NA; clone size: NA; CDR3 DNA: TGTGCCAGCAGCTTGGGGGGGCAGGGGCAGCCCCAGCATTTT; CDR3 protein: CASSLGGQGQPQHF
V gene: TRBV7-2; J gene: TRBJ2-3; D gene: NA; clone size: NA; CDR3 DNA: TGTGCCAGCAGCTCTAGAGGTACGCAGTATTTT; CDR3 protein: CASSSRGTQYF